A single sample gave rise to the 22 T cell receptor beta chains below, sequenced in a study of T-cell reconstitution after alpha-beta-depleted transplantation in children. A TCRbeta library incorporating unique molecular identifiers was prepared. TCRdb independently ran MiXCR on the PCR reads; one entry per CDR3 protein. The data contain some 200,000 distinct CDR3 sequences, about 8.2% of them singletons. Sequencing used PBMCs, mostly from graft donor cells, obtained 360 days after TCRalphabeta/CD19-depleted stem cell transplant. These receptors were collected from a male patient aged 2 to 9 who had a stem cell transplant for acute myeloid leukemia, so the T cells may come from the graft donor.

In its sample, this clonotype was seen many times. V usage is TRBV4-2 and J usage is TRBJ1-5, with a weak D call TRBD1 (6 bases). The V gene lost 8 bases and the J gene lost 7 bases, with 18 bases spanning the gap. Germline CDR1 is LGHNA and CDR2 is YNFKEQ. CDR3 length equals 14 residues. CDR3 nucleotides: TGTGCCAGCTCCCAAGGGGGTTTAGGACAGCCCCAGCATTTT. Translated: CASSQGGLGQPQHF.

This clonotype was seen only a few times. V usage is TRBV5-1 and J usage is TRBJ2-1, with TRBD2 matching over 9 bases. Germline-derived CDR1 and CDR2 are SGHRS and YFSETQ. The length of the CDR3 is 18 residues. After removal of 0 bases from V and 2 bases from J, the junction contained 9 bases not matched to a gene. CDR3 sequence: CASSLVGWRGGAYNEQFF. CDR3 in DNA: TGCGCCAGCAGCTTGGTGGGTTGGCGCGGGGGGGCCTACAATGAGCAGTTCTTC.

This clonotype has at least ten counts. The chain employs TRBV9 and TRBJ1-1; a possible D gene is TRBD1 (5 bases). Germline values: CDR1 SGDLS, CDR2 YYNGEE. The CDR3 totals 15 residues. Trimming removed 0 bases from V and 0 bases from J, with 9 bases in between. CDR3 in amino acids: CASSVGQGLNTEAFF. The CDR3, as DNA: TGTGCCAGCAGCGTAGGGCAGGGTTTGAACACTGAAGCTTTCTTT.

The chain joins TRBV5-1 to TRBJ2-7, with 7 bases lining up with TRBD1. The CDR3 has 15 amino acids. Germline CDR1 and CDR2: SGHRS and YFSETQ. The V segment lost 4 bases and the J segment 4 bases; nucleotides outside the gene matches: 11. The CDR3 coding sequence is TGCGCCAGCAGCCGATCGGGACAGCAAAAATACGAGCAGTACGTC. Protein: CASSRSGQQKYEQYV.

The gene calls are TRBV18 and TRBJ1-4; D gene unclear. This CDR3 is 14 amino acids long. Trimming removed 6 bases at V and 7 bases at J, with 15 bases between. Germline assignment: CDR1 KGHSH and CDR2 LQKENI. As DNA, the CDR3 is TGTGCCAGCTCCCCTACTGGGGTCCTTGAAAAACTGTTTTTT. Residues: CASSPTGVLEKLFF.

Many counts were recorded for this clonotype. CDR3 coding DNA: TGCAGCGTACAGGACAGGGTAAACAATGAGCAGTTCTTC. It translates to CSVQDRVNNEQFF. The chain is built from TRBV29-1 and TRBJ2-1; 8 positions match TRBD1. The V and J ends lost 6 bases and 5 bases, in that order; junction bases with no gene match: 6. From germline, CDR1 is SQVTM and CDR2 ANQGSEA. CDR3 length: 13 residues.

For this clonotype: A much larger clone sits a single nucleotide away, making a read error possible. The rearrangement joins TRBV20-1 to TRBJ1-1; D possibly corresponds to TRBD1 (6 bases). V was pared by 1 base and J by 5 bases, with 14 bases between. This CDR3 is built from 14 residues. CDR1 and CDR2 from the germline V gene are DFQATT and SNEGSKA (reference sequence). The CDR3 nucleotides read TGCAGTGCTAGAGGAGCTACAGGGCGAACTGAAGCTTTCTTT. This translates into CSARGATGRTEAFF.

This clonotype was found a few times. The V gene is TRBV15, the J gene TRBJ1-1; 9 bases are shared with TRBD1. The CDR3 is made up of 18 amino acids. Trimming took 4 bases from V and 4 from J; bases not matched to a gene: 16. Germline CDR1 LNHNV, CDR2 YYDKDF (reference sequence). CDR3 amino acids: CATSIKTGTGWTGTEAFF. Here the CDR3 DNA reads TGTGCCACCAGCATTAAAACCGGGACAGGGTGGACTGGCACTGAAGCTTTCTTT.

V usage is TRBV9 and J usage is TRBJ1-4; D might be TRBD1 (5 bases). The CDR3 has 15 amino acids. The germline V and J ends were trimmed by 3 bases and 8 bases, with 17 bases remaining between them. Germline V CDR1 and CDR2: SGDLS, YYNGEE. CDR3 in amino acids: CASSDQRGGNEKLFF. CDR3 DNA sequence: TGTGCCAGCAGCGACCAAAGGGGAGGAAACGAAAAACTGTTTTTT.

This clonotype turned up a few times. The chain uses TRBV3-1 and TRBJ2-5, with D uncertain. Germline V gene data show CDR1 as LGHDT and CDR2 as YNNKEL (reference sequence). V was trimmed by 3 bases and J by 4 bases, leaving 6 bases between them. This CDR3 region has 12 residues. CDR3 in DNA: TGTGCCAGCAGCCACTGGGCAGAGACCCAGTACTTC. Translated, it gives CASSHWAETQYF.

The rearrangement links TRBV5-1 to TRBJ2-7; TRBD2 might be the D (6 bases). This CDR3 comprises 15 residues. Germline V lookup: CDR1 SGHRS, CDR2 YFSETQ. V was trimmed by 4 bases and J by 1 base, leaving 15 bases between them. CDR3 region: CASSIRDSPSYEQYF. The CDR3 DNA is TGCGCCAGCAGCATCCGGGACTCCCCGTCCTACGAGCAGTACTTC. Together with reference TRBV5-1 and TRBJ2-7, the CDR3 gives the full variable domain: KAGVTQTPRYLIKTRGQQVTLSCSPISGHRSVSWYQQTPGQGLQFLFEYFSETQRNKGNFPGRFSGRQFSNSRSEMNVSTLELGDSALYLCASSIRDSPSYEQYFGPGTRLTVT.

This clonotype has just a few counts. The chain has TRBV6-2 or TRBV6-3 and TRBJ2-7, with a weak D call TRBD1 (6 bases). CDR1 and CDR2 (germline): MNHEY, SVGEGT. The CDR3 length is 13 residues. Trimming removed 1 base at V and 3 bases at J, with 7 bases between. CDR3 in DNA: TGTGCCAGCAGTTACTTGACAGGCTACGAGCAGTACGTC. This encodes CASSYLTGYEQYV.

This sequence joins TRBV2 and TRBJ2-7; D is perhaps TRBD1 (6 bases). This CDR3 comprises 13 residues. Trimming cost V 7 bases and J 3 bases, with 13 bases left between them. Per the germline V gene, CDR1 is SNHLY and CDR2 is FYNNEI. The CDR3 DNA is TGTGCCAGCAAACAGAACAGGGACTACGAGCAGTACGTC. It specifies CASKQNRDYEQYV.

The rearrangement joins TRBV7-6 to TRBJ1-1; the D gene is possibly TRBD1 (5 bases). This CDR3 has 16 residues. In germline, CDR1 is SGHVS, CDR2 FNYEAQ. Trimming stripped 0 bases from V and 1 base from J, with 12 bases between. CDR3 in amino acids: CASSLAVGGTNTEAFF. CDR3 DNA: TGTGCCAGCAGCTTAGCGGTAGGCGGGACGAACACTGAAGCTTTCTTT.

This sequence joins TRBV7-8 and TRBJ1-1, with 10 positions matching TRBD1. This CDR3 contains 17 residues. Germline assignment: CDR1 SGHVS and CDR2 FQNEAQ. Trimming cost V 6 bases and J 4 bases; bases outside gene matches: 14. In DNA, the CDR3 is TGTGCCAGCAGGGGCTGGGCGGACAGGGGGGGTAGCACTGAAGCTTTCTTT. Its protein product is CASRGWADRGGSTEAFF.

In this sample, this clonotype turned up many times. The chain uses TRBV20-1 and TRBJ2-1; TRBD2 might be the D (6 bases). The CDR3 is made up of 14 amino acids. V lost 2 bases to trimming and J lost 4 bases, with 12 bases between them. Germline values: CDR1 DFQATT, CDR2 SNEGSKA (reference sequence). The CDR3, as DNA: TGCAGTGCTAGAATAGGGACTCATTACAATGAGCAGTTCTTC. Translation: CSARIGTHYNEQFF.

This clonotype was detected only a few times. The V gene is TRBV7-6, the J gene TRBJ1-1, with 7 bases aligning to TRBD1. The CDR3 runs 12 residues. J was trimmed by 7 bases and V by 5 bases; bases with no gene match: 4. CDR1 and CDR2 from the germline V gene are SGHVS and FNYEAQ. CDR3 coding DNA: TGTGCCAGCAGCCCCCGGGACAGTGAAGCTTTCTTT. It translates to CASSPRDSEAFF.

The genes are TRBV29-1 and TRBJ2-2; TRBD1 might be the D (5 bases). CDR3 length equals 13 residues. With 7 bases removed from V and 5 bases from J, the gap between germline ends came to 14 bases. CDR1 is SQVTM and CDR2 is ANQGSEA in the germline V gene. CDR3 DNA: TGCAGCGCTACGTCACAGGCTACCGGGGAGCTGTTTTTT. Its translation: CSATSQATGELFF.

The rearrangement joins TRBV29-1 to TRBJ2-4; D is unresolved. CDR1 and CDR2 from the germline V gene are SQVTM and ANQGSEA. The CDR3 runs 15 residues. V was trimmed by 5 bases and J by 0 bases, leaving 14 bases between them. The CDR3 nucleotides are TGCAGCGTTAGCCCTGCCAACCTAGCCAAAAACATTCAGTACTTC. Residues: CSVSPANLAKNIQYF.

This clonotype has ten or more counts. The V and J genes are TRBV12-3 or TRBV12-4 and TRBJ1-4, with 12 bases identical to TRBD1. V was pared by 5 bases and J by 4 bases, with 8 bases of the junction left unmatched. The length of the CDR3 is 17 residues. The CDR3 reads CASSPGDRGLDNEKLFF. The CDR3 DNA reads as TGTGCCAGCAGTCCCGGGGACAGGGGGCTCGATAATGAAAAACTGTTTTTT.

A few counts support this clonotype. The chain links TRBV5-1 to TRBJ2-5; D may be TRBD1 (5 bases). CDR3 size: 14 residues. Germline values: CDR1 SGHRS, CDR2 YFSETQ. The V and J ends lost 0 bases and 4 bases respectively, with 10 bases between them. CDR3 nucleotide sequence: TGCGCCAGCAGCTTGGATATGCAGGGAGAGACCCAGTACTTC. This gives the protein CASSLDMQGETQYF. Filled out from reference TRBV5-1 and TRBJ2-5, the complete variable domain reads KAGVTQTPRYLIKTRGQQVTLSCSPISGHRSVSWYQQTPGQGLQFLFEYFSETQRNKGNFPGRFSGRQFSNSRSEMNVSTLELGDSALYLCASSLDMQGETQYFGPGTRLLVL.

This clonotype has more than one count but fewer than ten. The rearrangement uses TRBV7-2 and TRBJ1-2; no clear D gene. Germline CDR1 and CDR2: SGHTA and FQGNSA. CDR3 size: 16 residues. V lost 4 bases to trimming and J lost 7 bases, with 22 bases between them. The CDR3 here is CASSSAWGVRMRGYTF. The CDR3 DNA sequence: TGTGCCAGCAGCTCAGCTTGGGGAGTAAGGATGCGTGGCTACACCTTC.